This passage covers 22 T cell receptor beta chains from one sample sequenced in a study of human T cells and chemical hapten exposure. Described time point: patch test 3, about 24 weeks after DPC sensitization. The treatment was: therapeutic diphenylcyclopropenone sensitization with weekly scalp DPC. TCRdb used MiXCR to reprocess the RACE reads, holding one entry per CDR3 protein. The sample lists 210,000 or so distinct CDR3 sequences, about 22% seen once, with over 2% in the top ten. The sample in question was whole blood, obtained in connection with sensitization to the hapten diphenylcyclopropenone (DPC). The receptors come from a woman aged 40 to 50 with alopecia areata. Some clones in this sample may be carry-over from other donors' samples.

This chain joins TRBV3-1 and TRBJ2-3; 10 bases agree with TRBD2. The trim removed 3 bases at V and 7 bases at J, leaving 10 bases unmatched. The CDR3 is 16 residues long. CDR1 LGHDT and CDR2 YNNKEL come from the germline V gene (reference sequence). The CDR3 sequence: CASSQTGTSAQNTQYF. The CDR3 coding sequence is TGTGCCAGCAGCCAGACCGGGACTAGCGCCCAGAATACGCAGTATTTT.

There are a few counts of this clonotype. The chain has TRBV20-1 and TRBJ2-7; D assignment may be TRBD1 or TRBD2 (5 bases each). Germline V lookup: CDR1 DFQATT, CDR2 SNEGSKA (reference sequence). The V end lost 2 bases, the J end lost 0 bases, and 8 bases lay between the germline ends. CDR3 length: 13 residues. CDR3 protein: CSARPGSSYEQYF. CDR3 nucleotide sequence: TGCAGTGCTAGACCAGGGAGCTCCTACGAGCAGTACTTC.

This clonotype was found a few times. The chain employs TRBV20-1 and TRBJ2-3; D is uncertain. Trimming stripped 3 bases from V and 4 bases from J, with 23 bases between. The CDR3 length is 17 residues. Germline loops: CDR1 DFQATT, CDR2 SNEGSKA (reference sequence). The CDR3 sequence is CSASHSIRVRVPDTQYF. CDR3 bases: TGCAGTGCTAGCCATTCGATTAGGGTTAGGGTTCCAGATACGCAGTATTTT.

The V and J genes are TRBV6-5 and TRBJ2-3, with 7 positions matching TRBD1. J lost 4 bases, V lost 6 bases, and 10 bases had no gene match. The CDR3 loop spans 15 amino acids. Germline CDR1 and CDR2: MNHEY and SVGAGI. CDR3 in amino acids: CASSSGTAGPDTQYF. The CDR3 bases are TGTGCCAGCAGCTCCGGGACAGCAGGGCCAGATACGCAGTATTTT.

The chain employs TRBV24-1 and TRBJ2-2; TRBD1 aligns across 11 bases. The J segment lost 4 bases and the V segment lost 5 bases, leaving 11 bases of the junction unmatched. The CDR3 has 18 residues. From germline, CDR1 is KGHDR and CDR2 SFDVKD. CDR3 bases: TGTGCCACCAGTGGGACAGGGGGCGAGGAGGGGAGCACCGGGGAGCTGTTTTTT. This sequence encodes CATSGTGGEEGSTGELFF.

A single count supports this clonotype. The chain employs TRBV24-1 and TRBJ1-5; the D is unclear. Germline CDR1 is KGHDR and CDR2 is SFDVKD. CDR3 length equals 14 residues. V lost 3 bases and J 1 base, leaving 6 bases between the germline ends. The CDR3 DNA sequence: TGTGCCACCAGTGATCTAGTGAGCAATCAGCCCCAGCATTTT. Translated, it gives CATSDLVSNQPQHF.

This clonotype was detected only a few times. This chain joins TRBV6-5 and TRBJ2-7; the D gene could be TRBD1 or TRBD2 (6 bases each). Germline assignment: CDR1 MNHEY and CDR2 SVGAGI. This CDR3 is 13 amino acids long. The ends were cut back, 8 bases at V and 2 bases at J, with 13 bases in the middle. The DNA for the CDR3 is TGTGCCAGCTGGGGGGCAGTAACCTACGAGCAGTACTTC. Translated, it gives CASWGAVTYEQYF.

The CDR3 DNA sequence: TGTGCCAGCAGTTACTGGGCTAGCGGGAGCACCACCGGGGAGCTGTTTTTT. It yields the protein CASSYWASGSTTGELFF. The chain carries TRBV6-5 and TRBJ2-2; TRBD2 matches at 10 bases. This CDR3 is 17 amino acids long. The junction had 6 bases not matched to a gene; V was cut back by 1 base and J by 4 bases. Per the germline V gene, CDR1 is MNHEY and CDR2 is SVGAGI.

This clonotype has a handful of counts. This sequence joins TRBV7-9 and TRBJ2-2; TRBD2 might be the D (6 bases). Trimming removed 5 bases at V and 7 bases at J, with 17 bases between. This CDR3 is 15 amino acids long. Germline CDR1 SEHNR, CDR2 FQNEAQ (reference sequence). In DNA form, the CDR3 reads TGTGCCAGCAGCCCCACCGGAGGGCCCTTCGGGGAGCTGTTTTTT. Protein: CASSPTGGPFGELFF.

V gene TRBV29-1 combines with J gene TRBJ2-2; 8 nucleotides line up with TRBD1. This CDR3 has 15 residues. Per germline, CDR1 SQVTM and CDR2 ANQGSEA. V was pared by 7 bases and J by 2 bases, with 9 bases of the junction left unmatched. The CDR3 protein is CSGATGTGNTGELFF. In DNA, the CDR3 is TGCAGCGGGGCCACCGGGACAGGAAACACCGGGGAGCTGTTTTTT.

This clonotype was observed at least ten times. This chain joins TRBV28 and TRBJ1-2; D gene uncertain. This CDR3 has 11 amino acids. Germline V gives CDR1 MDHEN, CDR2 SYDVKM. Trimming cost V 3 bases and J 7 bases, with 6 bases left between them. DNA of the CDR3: TGTGCCAGCAGTTTTCTTGGTGGCTACACCTTC. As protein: CASSFLGGYTF.

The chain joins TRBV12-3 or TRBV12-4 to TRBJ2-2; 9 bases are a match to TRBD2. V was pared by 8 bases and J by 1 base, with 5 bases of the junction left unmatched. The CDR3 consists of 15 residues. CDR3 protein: CASGTTSGNTGELFF. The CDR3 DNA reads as TGTGCCAGCGGCACGACTAGCGGGAACACCGGGGAGCTGTTTTTT.

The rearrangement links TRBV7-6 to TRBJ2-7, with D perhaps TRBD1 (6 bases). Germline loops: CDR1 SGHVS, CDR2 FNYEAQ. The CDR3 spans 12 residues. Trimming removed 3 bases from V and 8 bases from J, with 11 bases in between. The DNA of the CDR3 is TGTGCCAGCAGCTTGTTAGGGGGACAGCAGTACTTC. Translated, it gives CASSLLGGQQYF.

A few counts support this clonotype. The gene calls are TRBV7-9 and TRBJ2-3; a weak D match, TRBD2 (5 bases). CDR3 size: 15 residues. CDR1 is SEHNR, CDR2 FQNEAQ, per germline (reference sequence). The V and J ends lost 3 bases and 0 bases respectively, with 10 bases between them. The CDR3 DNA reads TGTGCCAGCAGCTTCGAGCCGGGGAGCACAGATACGCAGTATTTT. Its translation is CASSFEPGSTDTQYF. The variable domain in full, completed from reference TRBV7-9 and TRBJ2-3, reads DTGVSQNPRHKITKRGQNVTFRCDPISEHNRLYWYRQTLGQGPEFLTYFQNEAQLEKSRLLSDRFSAERPKGSFSTLEIQRTEQGDSAMYLCASSFEPGSTDTQYFGPGTRLTVL.

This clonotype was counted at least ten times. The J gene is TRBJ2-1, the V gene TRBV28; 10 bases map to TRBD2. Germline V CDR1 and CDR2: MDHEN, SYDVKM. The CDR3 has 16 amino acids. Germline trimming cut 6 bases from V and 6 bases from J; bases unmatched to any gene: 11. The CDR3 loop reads CASRAPLAGGSNEQFF. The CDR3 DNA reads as TGTGCCAGCAGGGCACCGTTAGCGGGAGGTAGCAATGAGCAGTTCTTC. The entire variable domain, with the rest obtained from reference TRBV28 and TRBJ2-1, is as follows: DVKVTQSSRYLVKRTGEKVFLECVQDMDHENMFWYRQDPGLGLRLIYFSYDVKMKEKGDIPEGYSVSREKKERFSLILESASTNQTSMYLCASRAPLAGGSNEQFFGPGTRLTVL.

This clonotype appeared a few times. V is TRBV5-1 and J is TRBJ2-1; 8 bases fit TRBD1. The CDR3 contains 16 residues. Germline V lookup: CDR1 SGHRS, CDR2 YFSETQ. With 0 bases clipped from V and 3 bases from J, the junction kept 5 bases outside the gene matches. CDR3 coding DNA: TGCGCCAGCAGCTTGGCCGGGACAGGCGACTACAATGAGCAGTTCTTC. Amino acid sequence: CASSLAGTGDYNEQFF.

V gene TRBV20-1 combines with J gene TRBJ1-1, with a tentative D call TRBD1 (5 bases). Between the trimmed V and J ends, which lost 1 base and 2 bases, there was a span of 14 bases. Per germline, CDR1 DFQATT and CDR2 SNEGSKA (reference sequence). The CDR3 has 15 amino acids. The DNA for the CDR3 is TGCAGTGCTAGAGTGTCAGGGAGGAGCAACACTGAAGCTTTCTTT. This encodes CSARVSGRSNTEAFF.

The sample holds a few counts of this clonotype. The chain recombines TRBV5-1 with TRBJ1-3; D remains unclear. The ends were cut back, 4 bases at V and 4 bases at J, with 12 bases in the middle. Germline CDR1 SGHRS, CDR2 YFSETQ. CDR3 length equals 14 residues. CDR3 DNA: TGCGCCAGCAGCCCGACGGCTCCAGGAAACACCATATATTTT. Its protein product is CASSPTAPGNTIYF.

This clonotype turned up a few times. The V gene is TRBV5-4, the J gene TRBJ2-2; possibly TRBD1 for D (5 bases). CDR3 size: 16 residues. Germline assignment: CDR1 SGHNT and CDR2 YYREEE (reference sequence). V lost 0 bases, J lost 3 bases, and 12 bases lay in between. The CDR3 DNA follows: TGTGCCAGCAGCTTGGATGGGGCGCGGTACACCGGGGAGCTGTTTTTT. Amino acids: CASSLDGARYTGELFF.

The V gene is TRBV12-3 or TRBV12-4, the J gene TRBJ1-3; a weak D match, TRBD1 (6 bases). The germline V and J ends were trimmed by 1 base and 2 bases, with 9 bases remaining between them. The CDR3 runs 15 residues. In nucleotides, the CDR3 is TGTGCCAGCAGTTTAGACAGGGCAACTGGAAACACCATATATTTT. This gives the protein CASSLDRATGNTIYF.

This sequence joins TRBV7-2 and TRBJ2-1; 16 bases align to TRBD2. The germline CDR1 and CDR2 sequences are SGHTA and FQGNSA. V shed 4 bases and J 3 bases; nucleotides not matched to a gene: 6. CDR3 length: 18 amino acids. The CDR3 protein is CASSSGLAGGQIYNEQFF. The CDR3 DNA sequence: TGTGCCAGCAGCTCGGGACTAGCGGGAGGGCAAATCTACAATGAGCAGTTCTTC.

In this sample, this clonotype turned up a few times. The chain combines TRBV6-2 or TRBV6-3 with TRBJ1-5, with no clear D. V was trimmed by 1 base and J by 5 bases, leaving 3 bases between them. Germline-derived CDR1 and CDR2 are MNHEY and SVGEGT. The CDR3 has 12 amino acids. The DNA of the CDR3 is TGTGCCAGCAGTTACTTGGATCAGCCCCAGCATTTT. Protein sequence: CASSYLDQPQHF.